Each of the 9 T cell receptor beta chains below was sequenced from the same sample in a study of shared clonotypes between healthy human individuals. Produced via immunoSEQ multiplex PCR; TCRdb's table is partial and in-frame only. The profile shows around 330,000 clones, approximately 79% of them singletons. The sample comprised memory CD4+ T cells sorted from blood. Subset in this sample: CD45RA-negative fraction. Receptors originate from a man younger than 40 in good health.

The gene calls are TRBV7-9 and TRBJ1-2; 9 bases line up with TRBD1. Germline loops: CDR1 SEHNR, CDR2 FQNEAQ (reference sequence). Trimming removed 1 base from V and 1 base from J; junction bases left unmatched: 13. There are 19 residues in the CDR3. The CDR3 sequence: CASSLVMPGQGFINYGYTF. In nucleotides, the CDR3 is TGTGCCAGCAGCTTAGTTATGCCGGGACAGGGCTTCATTAACTATGGCTACACCTTC.

This clone was counted between two and nine times. The chain carries TRBV18 and TRBJ2-1; D possibly corresponds to TRBD2 (5 bases). There are 15 residues in the CDR3. V was pared by 3 bases and J by 4 bases, with 13 bases between. Germline CDR1 KGHSH, CDR2 LQKENI. Here the CDR3 reads CASSPTLVAYNEQFF. The DNA for the CDR3 is TGTGCCAGCTCACCGACACTAGTTGCGTACAATGAGCAGTTCTTC.

J is TRBJ2-1 and V is TRBV2; TRBD2 is a possible D gene (6 bases). V was clipped by 6 bases and J by 12 bases, with 21 bases between them. Germline V gene lookup returns CDR1 SNHLY and CDR2 FYNNEI. The CDR3 has 14 amino acids. The CDR3 protein is CASSLSGTPGRQFF. CDR3 nucleotides: TGTGCCAGCAGCCTATCCGGGACTCCGGGACGGCAGTTCTTC.

The CDR3: CASVQGADYEQYF. CDR3 sequence (DNA): TGTGCCAGCGTACAGGGGGCCGACTACGAGCAGTACTTC. This rearrangement joins TRBV28 to TRBJ2-7; 9 bases are shared with TRBD1. The CDR3 runs 13 residues. Losses at the gene ends were 8 bases for V and 3 bases for J; bases not matched to a gene: 5. Germline V gene data show CDR1 as MDHEN and CDR2 as SYDVKM.

This rearrangement joins TRBV5-4 to TRBJ2-1; tentatively, D is TRBD1 (6 bases). The ends were cut back, 2 bases at V and 3 bases at J, with 9 bases in the middle. The CDR3 spans 14 residues. Looked up from germline, CDR1 is SGHNT and CDR2 is YYREEE (reference sequence). The CDR3 is CASSFKGDYNEQFF. For the CDR3, the DNA is TGTGCCAGCAGCTTTAAGGGGGACTACAATGAGCAGTTCTTC.

This sequence joins TRBV29-1 and TRBJ1-4; TRBD1 aligns across 7 bases. V was pared by 5 bases and J by 8 bases, with 8 bases of the junction left unmatched. The CDR3 length is 13 residues. CDR1 is SQVTM and CDR2 is ANQGSEA in the germline V gene. The CDR3 sequence: CSVSRQGKEKLFF. The CDR3 bases are TGCAGCGTTTCCAGACAGGGTAAAGAAAAACTGTTTTTT.

The chain couples TRBV2 to TRBJ2-1, with 7 positions matching TRBD1. V lost 8 bases, J lost 8 bases, and 9 bases stayed unmatched. This CDR3 has 13 amino acids. The V gene's germline CDR1 is SNHLY and CDR2 FYNNEI. This chain's CDR3 is CASGAGGTDEQFF. DNA for the CDR3: TGTGCCAGCGGGGCAGGGGGTACGGATGAGCAGTTCTTC.

This clone was seen more than once but under ten times. The chain carries TRBV28 and TRBJ2-7, with D possibly matching TRBD1 (5 bases). Per the germline V gene, CDR1 is MDHEN and CDR2 is SYDVKM. There are 16 residues in the CDR3. V was clipped by 5 bases and J by 2 bases, with 19 bases between them. The CDR3 loop is CASSALGRAGTYEQYF. CDR3 coding DNA: TGTGCCAGCAGTGCTTTGGGCAGGGCAGGAACCTACGAGCAGTACTTC.

This clone was seen only a few times. The gene calls are TRBV10-1 and TRBJ2-7, with no clear D. Germline CDR1 and CDR2: WNHNN and SYGVQD (reference sequence). V was pared by 3 bases and J by 3 bases, with 9 bases between. This CDR3 comprises 13 residues. CDR3 DNA: TGCGCCAGCAGTGACGGTGGCCTCTACGAGCAGTACTTC. Its protein is CASSDGGLYEQYF.